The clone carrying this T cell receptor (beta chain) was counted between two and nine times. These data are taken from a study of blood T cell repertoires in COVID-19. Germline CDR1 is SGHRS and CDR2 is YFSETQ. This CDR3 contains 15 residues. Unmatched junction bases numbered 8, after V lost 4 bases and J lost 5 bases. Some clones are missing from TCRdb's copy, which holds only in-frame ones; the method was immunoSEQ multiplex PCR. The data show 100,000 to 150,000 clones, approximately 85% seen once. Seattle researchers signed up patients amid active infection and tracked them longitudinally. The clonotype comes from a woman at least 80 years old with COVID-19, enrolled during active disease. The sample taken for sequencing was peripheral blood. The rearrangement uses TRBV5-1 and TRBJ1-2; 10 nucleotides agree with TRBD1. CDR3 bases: TGCGCCAGCAGCGGGAGACAGGGGGCGGGGTATGGCTACACCTTC. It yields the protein CASSGRQGAGYGYTF.